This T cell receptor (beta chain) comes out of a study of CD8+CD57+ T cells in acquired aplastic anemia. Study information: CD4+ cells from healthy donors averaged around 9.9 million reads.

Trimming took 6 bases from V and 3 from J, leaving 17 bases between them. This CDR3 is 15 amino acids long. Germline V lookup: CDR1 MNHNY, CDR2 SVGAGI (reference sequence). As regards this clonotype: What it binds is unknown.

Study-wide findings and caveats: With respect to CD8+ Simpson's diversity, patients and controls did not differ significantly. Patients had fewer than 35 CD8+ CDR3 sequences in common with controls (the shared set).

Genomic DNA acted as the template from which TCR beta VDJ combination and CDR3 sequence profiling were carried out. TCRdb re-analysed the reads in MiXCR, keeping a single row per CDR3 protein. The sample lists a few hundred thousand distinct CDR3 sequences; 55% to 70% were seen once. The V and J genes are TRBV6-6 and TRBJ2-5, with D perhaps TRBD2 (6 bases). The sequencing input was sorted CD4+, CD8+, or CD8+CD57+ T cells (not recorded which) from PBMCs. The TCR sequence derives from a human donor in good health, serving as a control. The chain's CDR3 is CASSREGTHKETQYF. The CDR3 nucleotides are TGTGCCAGCAGCAGAGAAGGGACTCACAAAGAGACCCAGTACTTC.